A selection of T cell receptor beta chains follows, all from one sample in a study of post-analysis software for immune sequencing data. TCRdb re-called the PCR reads with MiXCR, one entry per CDR3 protein. The sample includes approximately 660,000 distinct CDR3 sequences, roughly three fifths of them seen just once. Sample: blood. Receptor source: a girl aged 2 to 9 with multiple sclerosis. Each CDR3 is given with its conserved first and last residue. A D gene is named only where the DNA matches it firmly. Expanded clones are given a class, and other clones once, few, many or no size at all.

>TRBJ2-7|TRBD1|TRBV5-1|.
CASSRGQGHDEQYF
TGCGCCAGCAGCCGTGGACAGGGGCACGACGAGCAGTACTTC
>TRBJ2-2|TRBD2|TRBV5-1|.
CASSLARAGLNTGELFF
TGCGCCAGCAGCTTGGCCCGAGCGGGGCTTAACACCGGGGAGCTGTTTTTT
>TRBJ2-3|TRBD2|TRBV20-1|.
CSARQGLAAPDTQYF
TGCAGTGCTAGACAAGGACTAGCGGCCCCGGATACGCAGTATTTT
>TRBJ1-2|TRBD1|TRBV7-6|.
CASSSEDRHNYGYTF
TGTGCCAGCAGCTCCGAGGACAGGCATAACTATGGCTACACCTTC
>TRBJ1-5|TRBD1|TRBV6-1|.
CASSLDRGPNQPQHF
TGTGCCAGCAGTCTGGACAGGGGGCCCAATCAGCCCCAGCATTTT
>TRBJ1-2|.|TRBV7-8|.
CASRLAGRAGYTF
TGTGCCAGCAGGCTAGCGGGGAGGGCTGGCTACACCTTC
>TRBJ2-1|TRBD1|TRBV7-9|.
CASSSELTGIHEQFF
TGTGCCAGCAGCTCAGAATTGACAGGGATCCATGAGCAGTTCTTC
>TRBJ1-4|TRBD1|TRBV6-5|.
CASSYSRDRDEKLFF
TGTGCCAGCAGTTACTCCCGGGACAGGGATGAAAAACTGTTTTTT
>TRBJ2-7|TRBD2|TRBV9|.
CASSVEPAGGPYEQYF
TGTGCCAGCAGCGTAGAACCAGCGGGAGGGCCGTACGAGCAGTACTTC
>TRBJ1-1|.|TRBV2|.
CASSEALHRAGNTEAFF
TGTGCCAGCAGTGAAGCGCTTCATAGGGCAGGGAACACTGAAGCTTTCTTT
>TRBJ2-3|TRBD1|TRBV20-1|few
CSQPGTGREDTQYF
TGCAGTCAACCAGGGACAGGGCGAGAAGATACGCAGTATTTT
>TRBJ1-2|.|TRBV6-2/TRBV6-3|.
CASRSREEGYTF
TGTGCCAGCAGATCGAGGGAGGAAGGCTACACCTTC
>TRBJ2-3|.|TRBV10-1|.
CASSDQNTDTQYF
TGTGCCAGCAGTGATCAGAACACAGATACGCAGTATTTT
>TRBJ2-3|TRBD2|TRBV20-1|.
CSARDGALAGYTDTQYF
TGCAGTGCTAGAGATGGCGCACTAGCGGGTTACACAGATACGCAGTATTTT
>TRBJ2-1|TRBD1|TRBV29-1|.
CSVEGGTGGSYNEQFF
TGCAGCGTTGAAGGAGGTACAGGGGGCTCCTACAATGAGCAGTTCTTC
>TRBJ1-1|.|TRBV7-9|few
CASSLWTANTEAFF
TGTGCCAGCAGCCTCTGGACTGCTAACACTGAAGCTTTCTTT
>TRBJ1-2|TRBD1|TRBV29-1|few
CSVDLVAGGVSGYTF
TGCAGCGTTGATCTGGTGGCAGGGGGAGTTAGTGGCTACACCTTC
>TRBJ2-1|TRBD2|TRBV2|.
CASSYAPGTSGYNEQFF
TGTGCCAGCAGTTACGCCCCCGGGACTAGCGGCTACAATGAGCAGTTCTTC
>TRBJ1-4|TRBD1|TRBV20-1|.
CSASEQGMRRKLFF
TGCAGTGCTAGTGAACAGGGGATGAGGAGAAAACTGTTTTTT
>TRBJ2-5|TRBD1|TRBV5-5|.
CASSLSRQGGWEETQYF
TGTGCCAGCAGCTTATCCCGCCAAGGGGGCTGGGAAGAGACCCAGTACTTC
>TRBJ2-5|.|TRBV5-1|.
CASSLLRNPTGQQYF
TGCGCCAGCAGCCTTCTACGTAACCCGACAGGCCAACAGTACTTC
>TRBJ2-5|.|TRBV20-1|once
CSARGGGTSLYEQYF
TGCAGTGCTAGAGGGGGTGGGACATCCCTTTATGAGCAGTACTTC
>TRBJ2-5|TRBD2|TRBV7-2|.
CASSLLGELAGGRGQKTQYF
TGTGCCAGCAGCTTATTGGGGGAGCTAGCGGGGGGGCGGGGGCAGAAGACCCAGTACTTC
>TRBJ1-2|.|TRBV4-1|once
CASSQVPRGTYGYTF
TGCGCCAGCAGCCAAGTGCCGAGGGGAACCTATGGCTACACCTTC
>TRBJ1-5|.|TRBV7-2|.
CASSLYGGKSNQPQHF
TGTGCCAGCAGCTTATATGGGGGGAAAAGCAATCAGCCCCAGCATTTT
>TRBJ1-2|TRBD1|TRBV5-1|.
CASSPGQGVLGYTF
TGCGCCAGTAGCCCGGGACAGGGTGTTCTCGGCTACACCTTC
>TRBJ2-3|.|TRBV20-1|.
CSARITTDTQYF
TGCAGTGCTAGAATAACCACAGATACGCAGTATTTT
>TRBJ2-1|TRBD2|TRBV5-1|.
CASSWVGGRAHYNEQFF
TGCGCCAGCAGCTGGGTTGGCGGGAGGGCCCACTACAATGAGCAGTTCTTC
>TRBJ2-2|TRBD1|TRBV6-5|.
CASYDRVADTGELFF
TGTGCCAGCTACGACAGGGTGGCAGACACCGGGGAGCTGTTTTTT
>TRBJ2-7|TRBD2|TRBV5-5|few
CASSLGSSGSYEQYF
TGTGCCAGCAGCTTGGGCTCTAGCGGCTCCTACGAGCAGTACTTC
>TRBJ2-3|TRBD2|TRBV7-9|.
CASSLVERGSTDTQYF
TGTGCCAGCAGCTTAGTTGAGCGGGGGAGCACAGATACGCAGTATTTT
>TRBJ2-1|TRBD1|TRBV10-2|once
CASTSPGQGYNEQFF
TGCGCCAGCACCTCTCCGGGACAGGGTTACAATGAGCAGTTCTTC
>TRBJ2-1|.|TRBV7-2|.
CASSDPGLRSSYNEQFF
TGTGCCAGCAGCGACCCGGGACTCCGCAGCTCCTACAATGAGCAGTTCTTC
>TRBJ2-1|.|TRBV27|.
CASFNRGAPSYNEQFF
TGTGCCAGCTTCAACAGAGGGGCCCCCTCCTACAATGAGCAGTTCTTC
>TRBJ2-3|TRBD2|TRBV13|.
CASGAGGDTQYF
TGTGCCAGCGGAGCGGGAGGAGATACGCAGTATTTT
>TRBJ2-2|.|TRBV6-5|once
CASSPGLNTGERFF
TGTGCCAGCAGCCCCGGACTGAACACCGGGGAGCGGTTTTTT
>TRBJ1-1|.|TRBV29-1|.
CSAVGAENQNTEAFF
TGCAGCGCAGTGGGGGCCGAAAATCAAAACACTGAAGCTTTCTTT
>TRBJ1-6|.|TRBV2|.
CASSTNSPLHF
TGTGCCAGCAGTACAAATTCACCCCTCCACTTT
>TRBJ2-1|TRBD2|TRBV7-9|.
CASSSKDPGLVTYNEQFF
TGTGCCAGCAGCTCCAAGGACCCGGGACTAGTTACCTACAATGAGCAGTTCTTC
>TRBJ2-5|.|TRBV18|few
CASSPNSAAETQYF
TGTGCCAGCTCACCAAACTCAGCGGCAGAGACCCAGTACTTC
>TRBJ2-1|.|TRBV20-1|.
CSARGGEQFF
TGCAGTGCTAGAGGGGGTGAGCAGTTCTTC
>TRBJ2-3|.|TRBV10-3|.
CAIVGDSPTDTQYF
TGTGCCATCGTCGGCGACAGCCCCACGGATACGCAGTATTTT
>TRBJ2-5|.|TRBV3-1|.
CASSQGWREQYF
TGTGCCAGCAGCCAAGGGTGGAGAGAGCAGTACTTC
>TRBJ1-5|.|TRBV15|.
CATSGEETGNDQPQHF
TGTGCCACCAGCGGGGAAGAGACAGGTAACGATCAGCCCCAGCATTTT
>TRBJ2-7|.|TRBV5-1|few
CASSEGLTDSHEQYF
TGCGCCAGCAGCGAAGGCCTAACAGACAGCCACGAGCAGTACTTC
>TRBJ2-1|.|TRBV20-1|few
CSALGLAYEQFF
TGCAGTGCTCTGGGCCTAGCCTATGAGCAGTTCTTC
>TRBJ2-3|.|TRBV7-6|.
CASSQIAADTQYF
TGTGCCAGCAGCCAGATAGCGGCAGATACGCAGTATTTT
>TRBJ2-3|.|TRBV10-1|.
CASSARVLASTDTQYF
TGCGCCAGCAGTGCAAGGGTTCTAGCCAGCACAGATACGCAGTATTTT
>TRBJ2-1|TRBD2|TRBV5-1|.
CASSLEQSGGYNEQFF
TGCGCCAGCAGCTTGGAGCAAAGCGGGGGTTACAATGAGCAGTTCTTC
>TRBJ1-5|.|TRBV10-3|.
CAISEVEGSNQPQHF
TGTGCCATCAGTGAGGTAGAGGGTAGCAATCAGCCCCAGCATTTT
>TRBJ2-5|TRBD1|TRBV29-1|.
CSVAIQGWETQYF
TGCAGCGTTGCGATACAGGGGTGGGAGACCCAGTACTTC
>TRBJ1-1|.|TRBV5-1|.
CASGNPNTEAFF
TGCGCCAGCGGGAACCCGAACACTGAAGCTTTCTTT
>TRBJ2-1|.|TRBV20-1|.
CSASLSSYNEQFF
TGCAGTGCTAGTTTGAGCTCCTACAATGAGCAGTTCTTC
>TRBJ2-3|TRBD2|TRBV24-1|.
CATSVLAGVRTLSADTQYF
TGTGCCACCAGTGTCCTAGCGGGAGTAAGAACATTATCGGCAGATACGCAGTATTTT
>TRBJ1-1|.|TRBV12-3/TRBV12-4|.
CASSPGAPLWNTEAFF
TGTGCCAGCAGTCCAGGGGCGCCTCTGTGGAACACTGAAGCTTTCTTT
>TRBJ1-1|TRBD1|TRBV7-2|.
CASSPRDRPSGTEAFF
TGTGCCAGCAGCCCCCGGGACAGACCGTCGGGGACTGAAGCTTTCTTT
>TRBJ2-7|TRBD2|TRBV5-1|.
CASSTAGLADPYEQYF
TGCGCCAGCAGCACCGCAGGACTAGCGGACCCCTACGAGCAGTACTTC
>TRBJ2-1|.|TRBV4-1|.
CASSQESERLYNEQFF
TGCGCCAGCAGCCAAGAGTCGGAGCGGCTCTACAATGAGCAGTTCTTC
>TRBJ1-5|.|TRBV6-2/TRBV6-3|once
CASTGEGECNQPQHF
TGTGCCAGCACCGGCGAGGGAGAGTGCAATCAGCCCCAGCATTTT